This T cell receptor (beta chain) was observed in a study of blood T cell repertoires in COVID-19. TCRdb's table, derived via immunoSEQ multiplex PCR, lists solely in-frame clones and lacks some. The profile covers approximately 300,000 clones, with around 87% appearing a single time and about 5% taken by the ten largest. Sequenced sample: PBMCs or T cells enriched from blood (not recorded which). This clonotype originated in a young woman who had recovered from COVID-19.

The CDR3 protein is CASSQPRAAEAFF. The CDR3 region has the DNA TGTGCCAGCAGCCAACCGCGGGCGGCTGAAGCTTTCTTT. The V and J genes are TRBV3-1 (or the pseudogene TRBV3-2) and TRBJ1-1; D gene uncertain. Germline V gene data show CDR1 as LGHDT and CDR2 as YNNKEL (reference sequence). CDR3 size: 13 residues. Trimming stripped 2 bases from V and 6 bases from J, with 10 bases between.